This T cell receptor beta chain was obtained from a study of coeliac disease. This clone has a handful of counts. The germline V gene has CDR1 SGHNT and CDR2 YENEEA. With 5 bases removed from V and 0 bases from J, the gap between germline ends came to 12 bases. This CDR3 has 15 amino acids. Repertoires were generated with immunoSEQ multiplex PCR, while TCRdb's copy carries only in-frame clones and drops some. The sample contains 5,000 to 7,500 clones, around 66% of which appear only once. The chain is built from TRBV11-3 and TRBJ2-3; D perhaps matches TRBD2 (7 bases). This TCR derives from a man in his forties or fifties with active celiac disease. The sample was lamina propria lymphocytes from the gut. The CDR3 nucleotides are TGTGCCAGCAGCAAAGGGGGGGAGAGCACAGATACGCAGTATTTT. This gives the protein CASSKGGESTDTQYF.